This T cell receptor (beta chain) derives from a study of control samples from healthy donors and cancer patients. The method was immunoSEQ multiplex PCR; TCRdb's version includes in-frame clones alone and lacks a portion of them. This sample has about 180,000 clones, with around 90% found just once. Trimming took off 4 bases at V and 3 bases at J, with 6 bases between the two ends. The CDR3 length is 12 residues. Looked up from germline, CDR1 is ENHRY and CDR2 is SYGVKD. Source material: blood. The clonotype originates from a woman between 40 and 50 years old in good health. The chain employs TRBV10-3 and TRBJ1-2; no firm D call. As DNA, the CDR3 is TGTGCCATCAGTGCGCAGGACTATGGCTACACCTTC. This gives the protein CAISAQDYGYTF.